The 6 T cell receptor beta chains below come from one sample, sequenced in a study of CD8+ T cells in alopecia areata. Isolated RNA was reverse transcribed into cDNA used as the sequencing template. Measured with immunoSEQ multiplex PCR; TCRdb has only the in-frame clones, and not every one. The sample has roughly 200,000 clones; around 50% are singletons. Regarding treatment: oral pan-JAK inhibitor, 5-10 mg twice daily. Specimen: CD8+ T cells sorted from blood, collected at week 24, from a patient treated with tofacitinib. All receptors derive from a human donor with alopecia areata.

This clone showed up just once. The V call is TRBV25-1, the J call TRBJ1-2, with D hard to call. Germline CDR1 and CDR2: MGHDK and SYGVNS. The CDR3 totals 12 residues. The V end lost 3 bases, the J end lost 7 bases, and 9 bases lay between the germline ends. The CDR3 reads CASSDGDLGYTF. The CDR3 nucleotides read TGTGCCAGCAGTGACGGAGACCTTGGCTACACCTTC.

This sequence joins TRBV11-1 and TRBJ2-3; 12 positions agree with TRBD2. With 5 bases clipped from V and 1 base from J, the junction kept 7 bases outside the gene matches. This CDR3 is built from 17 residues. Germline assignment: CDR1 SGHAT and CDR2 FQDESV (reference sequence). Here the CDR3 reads CASSTVLAGGGTDTQYF. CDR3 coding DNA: TGTGCCAGCAGCACCGTACTAGCGGGGGGCGGCACAGATACGCAGTATTTT.

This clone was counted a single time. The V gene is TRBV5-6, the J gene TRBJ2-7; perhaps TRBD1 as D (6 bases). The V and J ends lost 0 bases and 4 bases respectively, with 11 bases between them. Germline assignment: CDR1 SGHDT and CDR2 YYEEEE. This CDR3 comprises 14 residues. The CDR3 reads CASSLAPQGYEQYF. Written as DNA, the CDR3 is TGTGCCAGCAGCTTGGCCCCACAGGGTTACGAGCAGTACTTC.

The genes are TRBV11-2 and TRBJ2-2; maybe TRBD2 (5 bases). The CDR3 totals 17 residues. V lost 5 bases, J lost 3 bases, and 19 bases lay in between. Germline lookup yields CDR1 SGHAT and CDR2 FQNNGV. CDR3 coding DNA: TGTGCCAGCAGCCCTAGCCCACGGTTGGCGCACACCGGGGAGCTGTTTTTT. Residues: CASSPSPRLAHTGELFF.

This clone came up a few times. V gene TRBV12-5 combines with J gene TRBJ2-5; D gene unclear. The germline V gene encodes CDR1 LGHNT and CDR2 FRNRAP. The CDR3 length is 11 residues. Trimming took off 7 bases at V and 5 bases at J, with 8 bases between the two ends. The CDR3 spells CASVHTETQYF. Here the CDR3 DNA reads TGTGCTAGTGTCCACACCGAGACCCAGTACTTC. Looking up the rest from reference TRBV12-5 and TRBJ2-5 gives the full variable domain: DARVTQTPRHKVTEMGQEVTMRCQPILGHNTVFWYRQTMMQGLELLAYFRNRAPLDDSGMPKDRFSAEMPDATLATLKIQPSEPRDSAVYFCASVHTETQYFGPGTRLLVL.

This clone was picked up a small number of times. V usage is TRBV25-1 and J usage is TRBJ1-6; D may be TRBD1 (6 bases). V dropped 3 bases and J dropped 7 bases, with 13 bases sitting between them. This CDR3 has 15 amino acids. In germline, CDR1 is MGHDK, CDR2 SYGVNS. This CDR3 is CASSDQGIGNSPLHF. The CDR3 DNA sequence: TGTGCCAGCAGTGATCAGGGGATCGGGAATTCACCCCTCCACTTT.